This T cell receptor (beta chain) emerged from a study of cytomegalovirus exposure and HLA in healthy donors. There are 15 residues in the CDR3. With 5 bases clipped from V and 4 bases from J, the junction kept 6 bases outside the gene matches. Germline CDR1 MNHEY, CDR2 SVGAGI. The PCR contained 60 Vbeta and 13 Jbeta primers. Assay: immunoSEQ multiplex PCR; the TCRdb copy retains only in-frame clones and omits some. The sample lists about 77,000 clones, around 82% occurring once. This chain joins TRBV6-5 and TRBJ2-7, with 12 bases aligning to TRBD2. Material: PBMCs. The sequence was collected from a man in his forties in good health and CMV-seronegative. For the CDR3, the DNA is TGTGCCAGCAGTGGTCTAGCGGGGGGGGAATACGAGCAGTACTTC. This codes for CASSGLAGGEYEQYF.